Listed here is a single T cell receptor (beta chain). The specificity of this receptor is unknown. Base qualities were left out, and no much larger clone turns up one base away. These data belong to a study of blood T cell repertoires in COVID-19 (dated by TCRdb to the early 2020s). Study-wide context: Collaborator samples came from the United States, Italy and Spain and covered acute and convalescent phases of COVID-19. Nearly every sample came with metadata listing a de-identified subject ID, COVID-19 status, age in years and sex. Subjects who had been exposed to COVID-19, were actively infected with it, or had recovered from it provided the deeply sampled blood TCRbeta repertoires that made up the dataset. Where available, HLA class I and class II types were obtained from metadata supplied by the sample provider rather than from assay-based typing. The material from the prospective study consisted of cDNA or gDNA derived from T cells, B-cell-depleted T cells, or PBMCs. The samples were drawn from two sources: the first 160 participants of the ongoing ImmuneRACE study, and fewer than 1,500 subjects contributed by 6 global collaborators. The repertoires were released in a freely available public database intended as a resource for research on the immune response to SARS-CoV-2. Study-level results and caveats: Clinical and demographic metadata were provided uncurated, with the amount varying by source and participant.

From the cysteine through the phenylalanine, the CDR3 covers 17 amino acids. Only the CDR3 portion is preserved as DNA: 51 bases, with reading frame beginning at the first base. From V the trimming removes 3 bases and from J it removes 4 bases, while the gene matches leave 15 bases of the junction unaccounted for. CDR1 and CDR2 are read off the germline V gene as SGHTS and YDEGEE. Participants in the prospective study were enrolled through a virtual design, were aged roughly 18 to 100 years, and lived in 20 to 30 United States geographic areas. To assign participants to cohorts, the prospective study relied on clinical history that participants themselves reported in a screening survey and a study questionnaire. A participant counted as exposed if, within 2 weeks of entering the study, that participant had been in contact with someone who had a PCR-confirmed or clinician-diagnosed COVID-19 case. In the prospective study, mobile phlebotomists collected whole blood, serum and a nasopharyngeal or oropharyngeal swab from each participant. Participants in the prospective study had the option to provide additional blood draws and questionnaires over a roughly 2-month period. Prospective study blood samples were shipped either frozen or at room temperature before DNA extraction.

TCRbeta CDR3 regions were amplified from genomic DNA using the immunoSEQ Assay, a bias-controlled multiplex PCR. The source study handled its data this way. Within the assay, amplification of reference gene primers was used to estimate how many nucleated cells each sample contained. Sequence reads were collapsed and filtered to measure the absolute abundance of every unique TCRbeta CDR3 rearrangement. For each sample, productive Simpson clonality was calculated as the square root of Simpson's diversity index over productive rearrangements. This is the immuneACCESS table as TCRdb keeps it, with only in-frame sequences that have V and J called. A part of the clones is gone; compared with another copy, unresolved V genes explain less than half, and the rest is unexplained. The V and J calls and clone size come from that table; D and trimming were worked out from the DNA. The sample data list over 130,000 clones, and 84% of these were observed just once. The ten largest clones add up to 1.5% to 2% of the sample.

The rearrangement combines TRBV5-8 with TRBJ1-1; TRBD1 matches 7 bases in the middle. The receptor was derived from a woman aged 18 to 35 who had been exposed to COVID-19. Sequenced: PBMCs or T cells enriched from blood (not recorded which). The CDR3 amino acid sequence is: CASSYRDSLGPATEAFF. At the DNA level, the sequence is TGTGCCAGCAGCTACCGGGACAGCTTGGGGCCGGCCACTGAAGCTTTCTTT.